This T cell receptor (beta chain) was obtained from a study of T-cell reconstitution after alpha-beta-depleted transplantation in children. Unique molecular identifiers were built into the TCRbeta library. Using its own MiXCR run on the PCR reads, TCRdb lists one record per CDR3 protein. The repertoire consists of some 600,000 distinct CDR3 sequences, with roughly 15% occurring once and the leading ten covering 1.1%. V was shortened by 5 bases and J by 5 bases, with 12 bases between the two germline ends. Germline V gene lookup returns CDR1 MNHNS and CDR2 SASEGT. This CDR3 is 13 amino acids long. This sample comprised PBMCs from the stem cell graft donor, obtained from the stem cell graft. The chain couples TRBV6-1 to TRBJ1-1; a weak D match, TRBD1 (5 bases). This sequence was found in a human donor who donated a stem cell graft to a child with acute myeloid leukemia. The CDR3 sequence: CASSRDGATEAFF. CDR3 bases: TGTGCCAGCAGTCGGGACGGAGCTACTGAAGCTTTCTTT.